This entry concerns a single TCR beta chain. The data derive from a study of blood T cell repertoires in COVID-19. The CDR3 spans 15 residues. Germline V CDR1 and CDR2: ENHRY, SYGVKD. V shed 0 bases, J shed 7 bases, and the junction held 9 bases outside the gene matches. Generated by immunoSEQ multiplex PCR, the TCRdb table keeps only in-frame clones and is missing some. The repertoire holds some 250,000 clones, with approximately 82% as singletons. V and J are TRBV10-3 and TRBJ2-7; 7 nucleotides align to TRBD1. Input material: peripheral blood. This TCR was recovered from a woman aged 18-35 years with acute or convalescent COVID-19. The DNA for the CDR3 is TGTGCCATCAGTGAGTCGAGCGTAGGGGGCAGTGAGCAGTACTTC. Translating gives CAISESSVGGSEQYF.